This T cell receptor (beta chain) was found in a study of blood T cell repertoires in COVID-19. Study in general: Samples came from the United States, Italy and Spain, spanning acute and convalescent COVID-19. T cells, B-cell-depleted T cells, or PBMCs provided the cDNA or gDNA that served as material.

Germline loops: CDR1 SNHLY, CDR2 FYNNEI. The CDR3 consists of 16 residues. The trim removed 7 bases at V and 5 bases at J, leaving 13 bases unmatched. In the authors' workflow: Cell counts per sample came from amplifying reference gene primers. Profiled with immunoSEQ multiplex PCR; TCRdb holds only in-frame clones, not every one. Clonal size and the V and J genes are those of that table, whereas D and trimming came from the DNA. The sample lists around 250,000 clones, over 80% occurring once. This clonotype was sampled from a woman in her forties who had recovered from COVID-19. The chain uses TRBV2 and TRBJ2-5, with 10 bases lining up with TRBD1. Sequencing was done on a sample of peripheral blood. CDR3 sequence (DNA): TGTGCCAGCAAAGGACAGGGGGTGTCGTTGCGGGAGACCCAGTACTTC. Translating it yields CASKGQGVSLRETQYF.